This T cell receptor (beta chain) is from a study of siplizumab effects on memory and regulatory T cells. Study conclusions and caveats: Siplizumab, the agent tested, significantly reduced alloreactive sequences traceable to unstimulated CD4+ memory cells.

The CDR3 is 12 residues long. Germline CDR1 reads SGHDT; CDR2 reads YYEEEE. The repertoire was sequenced with immunoSEQ multiplex PCR; TCRdb's copy has only in-frame clones and lacks some. Of 85,000 or so clones listed, approximately 95% are singletons. Of note for this clone: What it binds is not known. The junction and the germline gene differ at one end; a read error may be behind it. Distinct nucleotide sequences in the sample also encode this CDR3.

This rearrangement joins TRBV5-6 to TRBJ2-3; D gene ambiguous. The source of this sequence is a human donor in good health. Input material: CD8+ T cells sorted from blood. The CDR3 coding sequence is TGCGCCAGCAGCTTGGAGTTAGATACGCAGTATTTT. Translation: CASSLELDTQYF.